This TCR beta chain originates from a study of blood T cell repertoires in COVID-19. Cohorts were based on clinical histories the participants reported. The germline V gene has CDR1 GTSNPN and CDR2 SVGIG (reference sequence). The CDR3 has 16 amino acids. Trimming stripped 0 bases from V and 3 bases from J, with 17 bases between. Repertoires were generated with immunoSEQ multiplex PCR, while TCRdb's copy carries only in-frame clones and drops some. The table lists a few hundred thousand clones, about four fifths of them singletons. The sequenced sample consisted of PBMCs or T cells enriched from blood (not recorded which). The chain uses TRBV30 and TRBJ1-1, with D possibly being TRBD1 (6 bases). This receptor was obtained from a woman aged 40 to 50 who had recovered from COVID-19. The CDR3 DNA is TGTGCCTGGAGTGTCCCTCACGGGGGGCAAGACACTGAAGCTTTCTTT. Translation: CAWSVPHGGQDTEAFF.